What follows are 3 T cell receptor beta chains derived from one specimen sequenced in a study of T cell responses to AZD1222 COVID-19 vaccine. Profiling relied on immunoSEQ multiplex PCR, and the TCRdb table lists in-frame clones only, not all of them. The data contain around 130,000 clones, about 93% of them seen just once; the ten biggest clones take up 6.6%. Sequenced here: peripheral blood, sampled on day 0 of AZD1222 vaccination. Receptor source: an adult in good health.

The CDR3 region has the DNA TGTGCCAGCAGCCGACAGGGAGGCTCCTACAATGAGCAGTTCTTC. This encodes CASSRQGGSYNEQFF. The chain employs TRBV13 and TRBJ2-1, with a possible D match to TRBD1 (7 bases). In germline, CDR1 is PRHDT, CDR2 FYEKMQ (reference sequence). V was trimmed by 5 bases and J by 0 bases, leaving 11 bases between them. CDR3 size: 15 residues.

The chain is built from TRBV29-1 and TRBJ1-1; no reliable D call. The V end was cut by 6 bases, the J end by 3 bases, with 11 bases between. Germline CDR1 is SQVTM and CDR2 is ANQGSEA. The CDR3 is 12 amino acids. The CDR3 sequence is CSVVQRDTEAFF. DNA for the CDR3: TGCAGCGTCGTACAGAGGGACACTGAAGCTTTCTTT.

The rearrangement uses TRBV11-3 and TRBJ2-7, with D maybe TRBD2 (5 bases). The CDR3 contains 14 residues. Per the germline V gene, CDR1 is SGHNT and CDR2 is YENEEA. Trimming left V 5 bases short and J 6 bases short, with 17 bases between. In DNA, the CDR3 is TGTGCCAGCAGCCACCAGGACGCCGAGGGCGAGCAGTACTTC. Its protein is CASSHQDAEGEQYF.